The next 3 T cell receptor beta chains were all read from a single sample in a study of blood T cell repertoires in COVID-19. Sequencing used immunoSEQ multiplex PCR; TCRdb keeps in-frame clones, though not all of them. The sample has 170,000 or so clones, about 83% seen once; the top ten hold about 0.96%. The sample taken for sequencing was peripheral blood. The receptors originated from a woman aged 18-29 years who had recovered from COVID-19.

The chain uses TRBV21-1 and TRBJ2-7; TRBD2, as called in the table, went unchecked against the DNA. TRBV21-1 has pseudogene status. CDR3 length: 18 residues. CDR3 bases: TGTGCCAGCAGCTCCCGTTCGCGGGGGGGGTTTAGCTCCTACGAGCAGTACGTC. It is translated as CASSSRSRGGFSSYEQYV.

The rearrangement links TRBV11-2 to TRBJ2-7, with D possibly matching TRBD2 (6 bases). V lost 1 base and J lost 1, with 8 bases in between. Germline V lookup: CDR1 SGHAT, CDR2 FQNNGV. This CDR3 region has 14 residues. In DNA form, the CDR3 reads TGTGCCAGCAGCTTAGTCGGGGGATCCTACGAGCAGTACGTC. The encoded protein is CASSLVGGSYEQYV.

The gene calls are TRBV12-3 or TRBV12-4 and TRBJ1-5; D is perhaps TRBD1 (6 bases). This CDR3 has 11 amino acids. Trimming took 6 bases from V and 15 from J, leaving 15 bases between them. This CDR3 is CASRATGSVHF. The CDR3 bases are TGTGCCAGCAGGGCGACAGGCTCGGTGCATTTT.